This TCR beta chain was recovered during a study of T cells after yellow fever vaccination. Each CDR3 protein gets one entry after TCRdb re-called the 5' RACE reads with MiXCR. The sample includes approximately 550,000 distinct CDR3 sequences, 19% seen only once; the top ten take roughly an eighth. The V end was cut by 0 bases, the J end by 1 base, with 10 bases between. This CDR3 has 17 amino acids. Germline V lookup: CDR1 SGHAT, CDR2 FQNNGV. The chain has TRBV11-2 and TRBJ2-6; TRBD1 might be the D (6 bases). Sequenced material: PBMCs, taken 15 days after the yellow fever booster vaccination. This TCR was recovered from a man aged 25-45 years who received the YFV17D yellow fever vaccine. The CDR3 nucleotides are TGTGCCAGCAGCTTAGACAGGGGAGTATCTGGGGCCAACGTCCTGACTTTC. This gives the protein CASSLDRGVSGANVLTF.